Presented here are 32 T cell receptor beta chains from one specimen sequenced in a study of T cell responses to AZD1222 COVID-19 vaccine. Assay used: immunoSEQ multiplex PCR; TCRdb lists only in-frame clones, some missing. The table records 160,000 or so clones, approximately 91% of them present only once. The input for sequencing was peripheral blood, taken on day 0 of AZD1222 vaccination. All receptors come from an adult in good health.

This sequence joins TRBV11-2 and TRBJ1-2; D is ambiguous. CDR1 SGHAT and CDR2 FQNNGV come from the germline V gene. V shed 1 base and J shed 4 bases, with 19 bases lying between them. This CDR3 has 17 amino acids. The CDR3 here is CASSLVGSDAALYGYTF. The CDR3, as DNA: TGTGCCAGCAGCTTAGTAGGGTCAGACGCAGCACTCTATGGCTACACCTTC.

The V call is TRBV2, the J call TRBJ2-1; the match to TRBD1 covers 7 bases. The CDR3 covers 13 residues. Germline V gene data show CDR1 as SNHLY and CDR2 as FYNNEI. Trimming removed 6 bases from V and 6 bases from J; junction bases left unmatched: 5. Here the CDR3 reads CASSDRAPNEQFF. The CDR3 nucleotides are TGTGCCAGCAGCGACAGGGCTCCCAATGAGCAGTTCTTC.

This sequence joins TRBV10-3 and TRBJ2-3, with D tentatively TRBD1 (6 bases). CDR1 and CDR2 (germline): ENHRY, SYGVKD. CDR3 length: 13 amino acids. V was trimmed by 4 bases and J by 6 bases, leaving 11 bases between them. In DNA, the CDR3 is TGTGCCATCAGTGCAAACAGGGACGATACGCAGTATTTT. Translation: CAISANRDDTQYF.

J is TRBJ1-2 and V is TRBV5-4; D is uncertain. Trimming shortened V by 4 bases and J by 0 bases, and 22 bases separated the two germline ends. Germline lookup yields CDR1 SGHNT and CDR2 YYREEE (reference sequence). The CDR3 length is 18 residues. The CDR3 sequence: CASSPSIDPIIANYGYTF. DNA for the CDR3: TGTGCCAGCAGCCCCTCCATAGATCCGATAATAGCTAACTATGGCTACACCTTC.

CDR3 amino acids: CASRVAVPGELFF. CDR3 coding DNA: TGTGCCAGTAGAGTCGCGGTTCCCGGGGAGCTGTTTTTT. This chain uses TRBV19 with TRBJ2-2; no definite D call. Between the trimmed V and J ends, which lost 6 bases and 6 bases, there was a span of 11 bases. The germline gives CDR1 LNHDA, CDR2 SQIVND (reference sequence). The CDR3 sequence is 13 residues long.

This clone was counted only a few times. The V call is TRBV9, the J call TRBJ1-1; TRBD1 aligns across 7 bases. Trimming removed 4 bases from V and 5 bases from J; junction bases left unmatched: 11. The CDR3 covers 15 residues. Germline V gene data show CDR1 as SGDLS and CDR2 as YYNGEE. The CDR3 DNA sequence: TGTGCCAGCAGCATCTCCCGGGACAGCGGGACTGAAGCTTTCTTT. Protein: CASSISRDSGTEAFF.

Turning to this clone: Additional DNA sequences in this sample encode the identical CDR3. In DNA form, the CDR3 reads TGTGCCAGCAGTTTGAGGACTGAAGCTTTCTTT. It specifies CASSLRTEAFF. The J gene is TRBJ1-1, the V gene TRBV12-3 or TRBV12-4; D uncertain. CDR3 length: 11 residues. Between the trimmed V and J ends, which lost 3 bases and 5 bases, there was a span of 4 bases.

The rearrangement uses TRBV10-3 and TRBJ2-3; D is uncertain. Germline CDR1 is ENHRY and CDR2 is SYGVKD. V lost 6 bases to trimming and J lost 6 bases, with 10 bases between them. This CDR3 is 12 amino acids long. The CDR3 sequence: CAIRSGPDTQYF. CDR3 DNA: TGTGCCATCAGATCCGGACCCGATACGCAGTATTTT.

This chain links TRBV18 with TRBJ2-2; D remains unclear. Per the germline V gene, CDR1 is KGHSH and CDR2 is LQKENI. Trimming removed 6 bases at V and 4 bases at J, with 15 bases between. The CDR3 spans 15 residues. The CDR3 region is CASSEREKITGELFF. DNA for the CDR3: TGTGCCAGCTCCGAGCGCGAGAAAATCACCGGGGAGCTGTTTTTT.

This chain links TRBV15 with TRBJ2-4; TRBD1 aligns across 7 bases. This CDR3 has 13 amino acids. Germline assignment: CDR1 LNHNV and CDR2 YYDKDF (reference sequence). V dropped 6 bases and J dropped 8; count of bases not matched to a gene: 7. Written as DNA, the CDR3 is TGTGCCACCAGGCGACAGGGTTTTGACATTCAGTACTTC. Encoded protein: CATRRQGFDIQYF.

The CDR3 spells CASSLRGLGDRVTYEQYF. The CDR3 DNA reads TGTGCCAGCAGCTTAAGGGGTTTAGGCGACAGGGTAACCTACGAGCAGTACTTC. This sequence joins TRBV11-2 and TRBJ2-7; 7 nucleotides line up with TRBD1. This CDR3 has 18 amino acids. V was pared by 2 bases and J by 2 bases, with 15 bases of the junction left unmatched. The germline V gene encodes CDR1 SGHAT and CDR2 FQNNGV.

The V call is TRBV27, the J call TRBJ2-1; no clear D. The CDR3 totals 11 residues. V lost 6 bases and J lost 4, with 4 bases in between. Germline V gene data show CDR1 as MNHEY and CDR2 as SMNVEV (reference sequence). CDR3 sequence (DNA): TGTGCCAGCAGCACTTACAATGAGCAGTTCTTC. Protein: CASSTYNEQFF.

The J gene is TRBJ1-4, the V gene TRBV25-1; no clear D. The germline gives CDR1 MGHDK, CDR2 SYGVNS. Trimming removed 0 bases at V and 2 bases at J, with 10 bases between. The CDR3 consists of 16 residues. CDR3 coding DNA: TGTGCCAGCAGTGAATATAGGCCGGTCACTAATGAAAAACTGTTTTTT. Translating it yields CASSEYRPVTNEKLFF. Using reference TRBV25-1 and TRBJ1-4 for the parts outside the CDR3, the full variable domain is EADIYQTPRYLVIGTGKKITLECSQTMGHDKMYWYQQDPGMELHLIHYSYGVNSTEKGDLSSESTVSRIRTEHFPLTLESARPSHTSQYLCASSEYRPVTNEKLFFGSGTQLSVL.

The chain recombines TRBV7-2 with TRBJ1-1; the match to TRBD1 covers 9 bases. The germline V gene has CDR1 SGHTA and CDR2 FQGNSA. J was trimmed by 1 base and V by 6 bases; bases with no gene match: 0. The length of the CDR3 is 13 residues. The CDR3 reads CASRQGANTEAFF. The CDR3 region has the DNA TGTGCCAGCAGACAGGGGGCGAACACTGAAGCTTTCTTT. Supplemented by reference TRBV7-2 and TRBJ1-1, the full variable domain reads GAGVSQSPSNKVTEKGKDVELRCDPISGHTALYWYRQSLGQGLEFLIYFQGNSAPDKSGLPSDRFSAERTGGSVSTLTIQRTQQEDSAVYLCASRQGANTEAFFGQGTRLTVV.

V gene TRBV24-1 combines with J gene TRBJ2-3; TRBD1 aligns across 10 bases. The CDR3 has 14 residues. Germline values: CDR1 KGHDR, CDR2 SFDVKD. The J segment lost 6 bases and the V segment lost 3 bases, leaving 2 bases of the junction unmatched. The CDR3 coding sequence is TGTGCCACCAGTGATCGGGACAGGGGTGATACGCAGTATTTT. This gives the protein CATSDRDRGDTQYF.

The V call is TRBV10-3, the J call TRBJ1-5, with D maybe TRBD1 (6 bases). Germline V CDR1 and CDR2: ENHRY, SYGVKD. Trimming cost V 2 bases and J 5 bases, with 10 bases left between them. The CDR3 has 14 amino acids. CDR3 DNA: TGTGCCATCAGTGAGGTGAGGGGGTATCAGCCCCAGCATTTT. Translated, it gives CAISEVRGYQPQHF.

This rearrangement joins TRBV7-2 to TRBJ1-4; D may be TRBD1 (6 bases). The length of the CDR3 is 15 residues. Germline V CDR1 and CDR2: SGHTA, FQGNSA. Trimming cost V 5 bases and J 3 bases, with 13 bases left between them. The CDR3 DNA is TGTGCCAGCAGCCTCCCCAGGGGTGCTAATGAAAAACTGTTTTTT. Translation gives CASSLPRGANEKLFF.

The rearrangement links TRBV24-1 to TRBJ2-3; D gene ambiguous. Looked up from germline, CDR1 is KGHDR and CDR2 is SFDVKD. V lost 4 bases and J 7 bases, leaving 14 bases between the germline ends. This CDR3 is 14 amino acids long. The CDR3 spells CATSDPGSANTQYF. CDR3 DNA sequence: TGTGCCACCAGTGACCCGGGCAGCGCGAATACGCAGTATTTT.

For the CDR3, the DNA is TGTGCCACCAGCAGAGTGGGGGCTAGTAATGAAAAACTGTTTTTT. This codes for CATSRVGASNEKLFF. The J gene is TRBJ1-4, the V gene TRBV15, with D perhaps matching TRBD1 (6 bases). Germline V gene lookup returns CDR1 LNHNV and CDR2 YYDKDF (reference sequence). Deletions cut 1 base from V and 4 bases from J, with 10 bases between. The CDR3 covers 15 residues.

V usage is TRBV28 and J usage is TRBJ1-6; unclear D gene. V dropped 5 bases and J dropped 9 bases, with 11 bases sitting between them. Germline CDR1 and CDR2: MDHEN and SYDVKM. The CDR3 has 13 residues. CDR3 sequence (DNA): TGTGCCAGCAGTCTCGAACACCTTTCACCCCTCCACTTT. It specifies CASSLEHLSPLHF.

CDR3 amino acids: CATSARQGADEKLFF. CDR3 in DNA: TGTGCCACCAGTGCTAGACAGGGAGCGGATGAAAAACTGTTTTTT. This rearrangement joins TRBV24-1 to TRBJ1-4; 7 nucleotides line up with TRBD1. The trim removed 5 bases at V and 6 bases at J, leaving 8 bases unmatched. The CDR3 contains 15 residues. CDR1 and CDR2 (germline): KGHDR, SFDVKD.

This chain uses TRBV7-9 with TRBJ2-3; D may be TRBD1 (5 bases). The germline gives CDR1 SEHNR, CDR2 FQNEAQ (reference sequence). The CDR3 has 15 residues. V lost 1 base and J lost 1, with 9 bases in between. The DNA for the CDR3 is TGTGCCAGCAGCTTAGGCGACAGTGGCACAGATACGCAGTATTTT. This codes for CASSLGDSGTDTQYF.

The chain recombines TRBV6-2 or TRBV6-3 with TRBJ1-2; 7 bases are a match to TRBD1. The V segment lost 4 bases and the J segment 4 bases; nucleotides outside the gene matches: 3. Germline V gene lookup returns CDR1 MNHEY and CDR2 SVGEGT. CDR3 length: 13 amino acids. As DNA, the CDR3 is TGTGCCAGCAGTTTCGACAGGGCCTATGGCTACACCTTC. Encoded protein: CASSFDRAYGYTF.

The chain is built from TRBV6-6 and TRBJ2-5; possibly TRBD1 for D (6 bases). Germline loops: CDR1 MNHNY, CDR2 SVGAGI (reference sequence). This CDR3 contains 15 residues. The V end was cut by 5 bases, the J end by 1 base, with 14 bases between. The DNA of the CDR3 is TGTGCCAGCAGTAAATTCAGGGGCACCCAAGAGACCCAGTACTTC. It translates to CASSKFRGTQETQYF.

This chain connects TRBV18 to TRBJ1-2; D perhaps matches TRBD1 (5 bases). The V and J ends lost 4 bases and 6 bases respectively, with 24 bases between them. Germline V gives CDR1 KGHSH, CDR2 LQKENI. This CDR3 spans 17 amino acids. The CDR3 sequence: CASSLYGDPLEAHGYTF. CDR3 in DNA: TGTGCCAGCTCACTCTACGGGGACCCCCTGGAGGCTCATGGCTACACCTTC.

This rearrangement joins TRBV6-5 to TRBJ1-2, with D possibly TRBD1 on 6 matching bases. V was cut by 6 bases and J by 4 bases, with 6 bases left in between. Germline values: CDR1 MNHEY, CDR2 SVGAGI. The CDR3 covers 11 residues. The CDR3 coding sequence is TGTGCCAGCAGACAGGGCTATGGCTACACCTTC. Translating gives CASRQGYGYTF.

The CDR3 bases are TGCAGCGTATCAAACACCGGGGAGCTGTTTTTT. Translation: CSVSNTGELFF. The chain is built from TRBV29-1 and TRBJ2-2, with D unresolved. V lost 6 bases to trimming and J lost 2 bases, with 4 bases between them. The CDR3 is 11 residues long. Germline CDR1 is SQVTM and CDR2 is ANQGSEA.

The CDR3 DNA is TGCAGCCACTTAAGGGGTTCCTACAATGAGCAGTTCTTC. Residues: CSHLRGSYNEQFF. The chain carries TRBV29-1 and TRBJ2-1, with D perhaps matching TRBD1 (5 bases). In germline, CDR1 is SQVTM, CDR2 ANQGSEA. The CDR3 is 13 amino acids. Trimming shortened V by 8 bases and J by 1 base, and 12 bases separated the two germline ends.

This clone was recorded once. CDR3: CASSLGSGLTSGYYNSPLHF. The CDR3 DNA reads as TGTGCCAGCAGTTTAGGTTCGGGTCTAACGTCTGGTTACTATAATTCACCCCTCCACTTT. The chain uses TRBV27 and TRBJ1-6; D is unclear. Trimming took 2 bases from V and 3 from J, leaving 23 bases between them. The CDR3 runs to 20 residues. CDR1 is MNHEY and CDR2 is SMNVEV in the germline V gene (reference sequence).

This sequence joins TRBV6-5 and TRBJ2-1; 7 nucleotides align to TRBD2. Germline V gene sequence: CDR1 MNHEY, CDR2 SVGAGI. The V segment lost 4 bases and the J segment 5 bases; nucleotides outside the gene matches: 2. The CDR3 contains 13 residues. The chain's CDR3 is CASSWGRDNEQFF. The CDR3 DNA is TGTGCCAGCAGTTGGGGGAGGGACAATGAGCAGTTCTTC.

The chain employs TRBV20-1 and TRBJ1-1, with TRBD1 matching 8 bases. Germline trimming cut 5 bases from V and 10 bases from J; bases unmatched to any gene: 6. The germline V gene has CDR1 DFQATT and CDR2 SNEGSKA (reference sequence). The CDR3 loop spans 11 amino acids. For the CDR3, the DNA is TGCAGTGCTTACCCAGGGGGCAGAGCTTTCTTT. Its translation: CSAYPGGRAFF.

This rearrangement joins TRBV7-9 to TRBJ1-4; D possibly corresponds to TRBD1 (6 bases). The CDR3 runs 17 residues. Trimming removed 1 base at V and 0 bases at J, with 12 bases between. CDR1 is SEHNR, CDR2 FQNEAQ, per germline (reference sequence). In DNA form, the CDR3 reads TGTGCCAGCAGCTTAGTTGGGGGCGCCGCAACTAATGAAAAACTGTTTTTT. It codes for CASSLVGGAATNEKLFF.